One sample yielded the 13 T cell receptor beta chains listed below, sequenced in a study of regulatory T cells in long-lasting Graves disease. Described time point: newly diagnosed GD, antithyroid drugs for less than 3 months. RNA extracted from PBMCs served as the sequencing template. To make TCR beta libraries, researchers used iRepertoire HTBI primers and Arm-PCR of CDR3 regions. TCRdb itself ran the multiplex PCR reads through MiXCR, one entry per CDR3 protein. The sample carries hundreds of thousands of distinct CDR3 sequences, over 15% recorded once. The same sample was also studied in work on T cells in Graves' hyperthyroidism and ophthalmopathy.

The input for sequencing was peripheral blood mononuclear cells (PBMCs), taken at new diagnosis, from a patient treated with antithyroid drugs. These receptors all come from a man in his forties with Graves disease.

This clonotype appeared a few times. This chain's CDR3 is CASSLGEQYF. The CDR3 DNA is TGTGCCAGCAGTTTGGGGGAGCAGTACTTC. The J gene is TRBJ2-7, the V gene TRBV27; D uncertain. Germline V CDR1 and CDR2: MNHEY, SMNVEV (reference sequence). This CDR3 is built from 10 residues. Trimming shortened V by 3 bases and J by 7 bases, and 4 bases separated the two germline ends.

This clonotype was counted only a few times. V and J are TRBV5-1 and TRBJ2-4; 10 nucleotides match TRBD2. This CDR3 spans 19 amino acids. With V trimmed by 4 bases and J by 1 base, 14 bases remained unmatched. CDR1 is SGHRS and CDR2 is YFSETQ in the germline V gene. The DNA for the CDR3 is TGCGCCAGCAGCCCAAGTGGTAGCGGGGGGATCGAGGCCAAAAACATTCAGTACTTC. This codes for CASSPSGSGGIEAKNIQYF. Full variable domain (rest looked up from reference TRBV5-1 and TRBJ2-4): KAGVTQTPRYLIKTRGQQVTLSCSPISGHRSVSWYQQTPGQGLQFLFEYFSETQRNKGNFPGRFSGRQFSNSRSEMNVSTLELGDSALYLCASSPSGSGGIEAKNIQYFGAGTRLSVL.

This clonotype was counted many times. The rearrangement links TRBV12-3 or TRBV12-4 to TRBJ2-7; TRBD1 is a possible D gene (8 bases). This CDR3 has 14 amino acids. The V end was cut by 5 bases, the J end by 3 bases, with 14 bases between. CDR3 in amino acids: CASSRTGRGYEQYF. DNA of the CDR3: TGTGCCAGCAGTCGGACAGGGAGGGGCTACGAGCAGTACTTC.

This clonotype was seen only a few times. This chain connects TRBV29-1 to TRBJ2-5; TRBD2 matches 7 bases. Trimming took 7 bases from V and 4 from J; bases not matched to a gene: 9. Germline V lookup: CDR1 SQVTM, CDR2 ANQGSEA. This CDR3 is built from 13 residues. The CDR3 coding sequence is TGCAGCGCCGCGGGAGAAAATGGAGAGACCCAGTACTTC. Protein product: CSAAGENGETQYF.

The CDR3 region has the DNA TGTGCCAGCAGTGACGGACCAAGGGAGACCCAGTACTTC. Encoded protein: CASSDGPRETQYF. The chain carries TRBV2 and TRBJ2-5, with D unclear. The CDR3 is made up of 13 amino acids. Germline CDR1 and CDR2: SNHLY and FYNNEI. V shed 3 bases and J shed 5 bases, with 10 bases lying between them. Full variable domain (rest looked up from reference TRBV2 and TRBJ2-5): EPEVTQTPSHQVTQMGQEVILRCVPISNHLYFYWYRQILGQKVEFLVSFYNNEISEKSEIFDDQFSVERPDGSNFTLKIRSTKLEDSAMYFCASSDGPRETQYFGPGTRLLVL.

There are many counts of this clonotype. The chain combines TRBV28 with TRBJ1-5, with TRBD1 identical over 11 bases. Germline values: CDR1 MDHEN, CDR2 SYDVKM. V was clipped by 10 bases and J by 6 bases; unmatched bases: 5. CDR3 length: 13 amino acids. CDR3 protein: CAIGQGAIQPQHF. Here the CDR3 DNA reads TGTGCCATCGGACAGGGGGCAATTCAGCCCCAGCATTTT. The complete variable domain, with remaining parts taken from reference TRBV28 and TRBJ1-5, reads DVKVTQSSRYLVKRTGEKVFLECVQDMDHENMFWYRQDPGLGLRLIYFSYDVKMKEKGDIPEGYSVSREKKERFSLILESASTNQTSMYLCAIGQGAIQPQHFGDGTRLSIL.

This clonotype was counted at least ten times. The V gene is TRBV18, the J gene TRBJ2-7; 8 nucleotides match TRBD1. The V gene's germline CDR1 is KGHSH and CDR2 LQKENI. J lost 5 bases, V lost 0 bases, and 12 bases had no gene match. The CDR3 runs to 17 residues. As DNA, the CDR3 is TGTGCCAGCTCACCACCGAGGGGACAGGTCCTAATCGACGAGCAGTACTTC. This translates into CASSPPRGQVLIDEQYF. Variable domain in full (rest from reference TRBV18 and TRBJ2-7): NAGVMQNPRHLVRRRGQEARLRCSPMKGHSHVYWYRQLPEEGLKFMVYLQKENIIDESGMPKERFSAEFPKEGPSILRIQQVVRGDSAAYFCASSPPRGQVLIDEQYFGPGTRLTVT.

In its sample, this clonotype was seen a few times. The V and J genes are TRBV6-2 or TRBV6-3 and TRBJ1-1; D may be TRBD1 (6 bases). The CDR3 consists of 16 residues. The V gene lost 2 bases and the J gene lost 3 bases, with 16 bases spanning the gap. Germline lookup yields CDR1 MNHEY and CDR2 SVGEGT. CDR3 sequence (DNA): TGTGCCAGCAGTTACCAAACCCCAGGGGCGGACACTGAAGCTTTCTTT. This translates into CASSYQTPGADTEAFF.

This clonotype has a count of ten or more. The rearrangement uses TRBV5-6 and TRBJ1-5; the match to TRBD1 covers 8 bases. Germline CDR1 reads SGHDT; CDR2 reads YYEEEE. This CDR3 contains 16 residues. V shed 1 base, J shed 5 bases, and the junction held 8 bases outside the gene matches. CDR3 in DNA: TGTGCCAGCAGCTTGATAGGCCAGGGGGCCCATCAGCCCCAGCATTTT. Translated: CASSLIGQGAHQPQHF.

This clonotype showed up many times. The chain joins TRBV2 to TRBJ1-1; D is perhaps TRBD1 (5 bases). CDR1 is SNHLY and CDR2 is FYNNEI in the germline V gene. This CDR3 region has 18 residues. The germline V and J ends were trimmed by 6 bases and 0 bases, with 23 bases remaining between them. The CDR3 here is CASRQDNPVTFMNTEAFF. CDR3 in DNA: TGTGCCAGCAGGCAGGACAATCCGGTTACCTTTATGAACACTGAAGCTTTCTTT. The variable domain in full, with the rest retrieved from reference TRBV2 and TRBJ1-1, is EPEVTQTPSHQVTQMGQEVILRCVPISNHLYFYWYRQILGQKVEFLVSFYNNEISEKSEIFDDQFSVERPDGSNFTLKIRSTKLEDSAMYFCASRQDNPVTFMNTEAFFGQGTRLTVV.

This clonotype was counted only a few times. The rearrangement uses TRBV7-2 and TRBJ2-5, with D uncertain. The end of the DNA aligns better with TRBJ2-7, so the J call may be wrong. Germline lookup yields CDR1 SGHTA and CDR2 FQGNSA. The CDR3 contains 14 residues. The CDR3 protein is CASSLFTVPYEQYF. The DNA of the CDR3 is TGTGCCAGCAGCTTATTCACAGTCCCCTACGAGCAGTACTTC.

The chain couples TRBV5-1 to TRBJ2-6, with TRBD1 matching 11 bases. The V gene end was trimmed by 4 bases and the J gene end by 0 bases; junction bases not matched to a gene: 3. CDR3 size: 17 residues. CDR1 and CDR2 (germline): SGHRS, YFSETQ. This CDR3 is CASSRDRGVSGANVLTF. In DNA, the CDR3 is TGCGCCAGCAGCCGGGACAGGGGGGTCTCTGGGGCCAACGTCCTGACTTTC.

In this sample, this clonotype turned up a few times. The rearrangement links TRBV30 to TRBJ2-3; 7 nucleotides align to TRBD2. CDR3 length equals 14 residues. Per germline, CDR1 GTSNPN and CDR2 SVGIG (reference sequence). V dropped 5 bases and J dropped 3; count of bases not matched to a gene: 8. This CDR3 reads CAWEGRGRTDTQYF. In nucleotides, the CDR3 is TGTGCCTGGGAGGGGAGGGGCAGGACAGATACGCAGTATTTT.